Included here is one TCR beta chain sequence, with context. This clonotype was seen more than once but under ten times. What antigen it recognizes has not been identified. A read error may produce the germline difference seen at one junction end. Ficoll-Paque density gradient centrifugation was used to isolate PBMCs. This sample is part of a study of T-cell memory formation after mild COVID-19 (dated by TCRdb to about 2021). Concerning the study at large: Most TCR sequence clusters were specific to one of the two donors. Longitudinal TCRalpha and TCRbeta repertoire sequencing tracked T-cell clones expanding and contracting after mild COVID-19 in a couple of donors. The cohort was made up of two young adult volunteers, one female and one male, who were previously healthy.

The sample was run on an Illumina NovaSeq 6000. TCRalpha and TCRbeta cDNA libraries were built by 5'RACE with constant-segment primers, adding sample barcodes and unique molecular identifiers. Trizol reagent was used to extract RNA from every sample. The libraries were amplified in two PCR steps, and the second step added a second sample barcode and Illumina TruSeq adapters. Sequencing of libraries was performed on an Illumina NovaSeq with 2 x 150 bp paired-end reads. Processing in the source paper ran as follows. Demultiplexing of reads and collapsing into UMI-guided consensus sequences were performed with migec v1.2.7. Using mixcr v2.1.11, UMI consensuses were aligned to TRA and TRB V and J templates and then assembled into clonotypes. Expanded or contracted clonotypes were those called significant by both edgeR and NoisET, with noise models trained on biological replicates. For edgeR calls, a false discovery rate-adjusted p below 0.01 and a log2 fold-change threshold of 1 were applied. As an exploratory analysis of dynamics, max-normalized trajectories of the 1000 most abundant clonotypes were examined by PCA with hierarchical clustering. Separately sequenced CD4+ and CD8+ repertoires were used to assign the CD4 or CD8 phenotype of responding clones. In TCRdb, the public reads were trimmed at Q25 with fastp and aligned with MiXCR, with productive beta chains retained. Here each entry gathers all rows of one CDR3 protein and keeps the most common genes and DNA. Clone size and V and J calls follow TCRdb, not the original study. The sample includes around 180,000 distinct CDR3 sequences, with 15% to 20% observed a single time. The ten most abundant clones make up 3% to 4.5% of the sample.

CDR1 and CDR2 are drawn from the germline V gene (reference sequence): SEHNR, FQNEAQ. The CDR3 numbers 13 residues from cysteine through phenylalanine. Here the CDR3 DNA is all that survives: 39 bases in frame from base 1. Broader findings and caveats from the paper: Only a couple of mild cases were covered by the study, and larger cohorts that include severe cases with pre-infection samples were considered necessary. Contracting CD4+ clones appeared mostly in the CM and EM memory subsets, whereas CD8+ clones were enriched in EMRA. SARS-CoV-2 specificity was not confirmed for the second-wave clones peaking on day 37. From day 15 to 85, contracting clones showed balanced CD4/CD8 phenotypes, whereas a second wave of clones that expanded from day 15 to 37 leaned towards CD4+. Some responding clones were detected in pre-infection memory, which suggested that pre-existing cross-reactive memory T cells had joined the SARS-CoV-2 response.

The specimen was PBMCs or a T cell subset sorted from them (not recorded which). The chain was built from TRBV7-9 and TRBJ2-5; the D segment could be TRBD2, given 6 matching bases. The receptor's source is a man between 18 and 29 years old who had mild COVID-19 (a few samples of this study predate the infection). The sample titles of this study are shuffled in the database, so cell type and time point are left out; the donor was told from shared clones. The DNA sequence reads TGTGCCGGCAGCGCGGGAAGTGGAGAGACCCAGTACTTC. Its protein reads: CAGSAGSGETQYF.